This T cell receptor beta chain was profiled in a study of T cell repertoires in cytomegalovirus infection. Overall study: Matching HLA type and CMV infection were both indicated by public TCR beta signatures. Study-wide results and caveats: The cumulative frequency of public TCR beta families identified carriers of CMV plus the relevant HLA. Across the ex vivo response, the dominant clonotypes were HLA-C-restricted CMV-specific TCR beta clonotypes.

The CDR3 covers 17 residues. With 0 bases clipped from V and 4 bases from J, the junction kept 7 bases outside the gene matches. CDR1 and CDR2 (germline): LGHNA, YNFKEQ. TCRdb itself ran the reads through MiXCR, one entry per CDR3 protein. Of over 100,000 distinct CDR3 sequences listed, 10% are singletons. This clonotype was observed many times. The antigen is undetermined. The V gene is TRBV4-2, the J gene TRBJ2-3; 10 bases fit TRBD2. Sequencing used PBMCs, sequenced either directly or after in vitro stimulation (not recorded which). The receptor's source is a human donor in good health (CMV status not recorded). Some clones in this sample may be carry-over from other donors' samples. Here the CDR3 DNA reads TGTGCCAGCAGCCAAGAGGCCCTAGCGGGAGAGGCAGATACGCAGTATTTT. Protein product: CASSQEALAGEADTQYF.